This TCR beta chain is drawn from a study of T-cell memory formation after mild COVID-19. Study-level information: For the most part, TCR clusters were specific to one donor.

The study, taken as a whole, reports: Clones that got smaller from day 15 to 85 had even CD4/CD8, while clones growing later tipped toward CD4+.

Each CDR3 protein is one row after TCRdb ran MiXCR on the 5' RACE reads. The table shows over 500,000 distinct CDR3 sequences, with roughly 17% occurring only once. On this clonotype: Its antigen is unidentified.

Source material: PBMCs or a T cell subset sorted from them (not recorded which). The receptor was derived from an adult woman who had mild COVID-19 (a few samples of this study predate the infection). Cell type and time point are not known.

CDR3 sequence (DNA): TGTGCCAGCAGACGACTAGGCCTTAATGAGCAGTTCTTC. This gives the protein CASRRLGLNEQFF. The chain recombines TRBV6-5 with TRBJ2-1, with D possibly TRBD2 on 6 matching bases. The V gene's germline CDR1 is MNHEY and CDR2 SVGAGI. Trimming pared 6 bases from V and 7 bases from J, leaving 13 bases between. The CDR3 totals 13 residues.